Reported below is one T cell receptor (beta chain). This clone was seen a few times. It has no known antigen specificity. Base qualities are not recorded, but no much larger clone differs from it by a single base. The germline V gene (reference sequence) supplies CDR1 SGHNT and CDR2 YYREEE. At the junction V is shortened by 0 bases and J by 11 bases, with 14 bases in between. From the cysteine up to the phenylalanine, the CDR3 has a length of 13 residues. Left in the record is the CDR3 DNA by itself, 39 bases read in frame from the first base. Library generation was performed with the immunoSEQ multiplex PCR assay. The multiplex PCR relied on a mix of 60 forward primers for TCR Vbeta segments and 13 reverse primers for TCR Jbeta segments. Amplification of the CDR3 region of rearranged TCR beta genes was performed with a multiplex PCR assay on genomic DNA. Amplified TCR beta libraries were sequenced as 87-base-pair reads on the Illumina HiSeq System. The authors processed their data as follows. In a later analysis, about 80 million unique TCR beta chains were counted across the roughly 670 repertoires, and roughly 11 million of these chains were shared by at least two donors. A nearest-neighbor algorithm error-corrected the raw reads and collapsed the reads into unique sequences, merging closely related sequences to remove PCR and sequencing errors. V, D and J gene segments were assigned by aligning CDR3 sequences to IMGT reference sequences. For a sequence to be retained, a match of at least six nucleotides was required to both a V gene segment and a J gene segment. A rearrangement was called productive if the CDR3 had no stop codons and remained in frame with V and J, and every other rearrangement was called non-productive. CDR3 was defined according to IMGT convention as the region running from the second conserved V-encoded cysteine to the conserved J-encoded phenylalanine. The earlier analysis of about 530 of the donors excluded any sequence lacking an unambiguous match to a single V gene segment. In an earlier analysis of more than 500 of the donors, a V segment was called functional when productive rearrangements were above 56.7%, and segregating when the standard deviation between donors exceeded 5%. To diagnose cytomegalovirus status from the catalog of TCR beta chain sequences, a statistical classification framework was built. A later analysis assigned V and J genes by comparing TCR nucleotide sequences with IMGT/GENE-DB human TR gene sequences. In a later analysis, CDR3 sequences and most-parsimonious VDJ recombination scenarios were assigned using the TCRdist pipeline. In a later analysis, each TCR beta chain was defined by its CDR3 amino acid sequence together with its V-gene family, and reads without a unique V-gene family were excluded. In a later analysis, around 650 highly shared, low-generation-probability nucleotide sequences were removed to address suspected cross-contamination and a sequencing artifact. A later analysis calculated a clonal expansion index for each public chain from normalized within-repertoire ranks of inferred template counts. In a later analysis, generation probabilities were computed with a VDJ recombination model fitted to out-of-frame rearrangements, and the resulting probabilities were checked against IGoR. In a later analysis, hypergeometric tests were used to score TCR-TCR, TCR-HLA and TCR-CMV co-occurrence, with a repertoire-size bias correction applied to TCR pairs. A later analysis estimated false discovery rates by permuting HLA or CMV assignments 20 times. In a later analysis, co-occurring TCRs were grouped with DBSCAN, and TCRdist sequence similarity was added when clustering was performed within HLA-allele-positive subsets. Repertoires with fewer than 30,000 or more than 120,000 public chains were left out of co-occurrence clustering, as were four to six repertoires with anomalous nucleotide sharing. TCRdb retrieved this table from immuneACCESS and kept in-frame rearrangements only. Not all clones are present; in checked studies, unresolved V genes account for under half, and no reason is known for the remainder. V, J and clone size were drawn from that table, and D and trimming were deduced from the DNA. The sample yields tens of thousands of clones; approximately 79% were counted once. The ten largest clones take up about 2.5% of the sample.

The record originates from a study of cytomegalovirus exposure and HLA in healthy donors (dated by TCRdb to about 2017). Broadly, across the study: According to an earlier analysis of 587 of the donors, about 180 million T cells yielded over 100 million unique TCR beta sequences and 250 to 350 Gb of sequence data. An early release covering roughly 600 HLA-typed donors comprised approximately 300 gigabases of sequencing data and roughly 85 million unique TCR sequences. Of the roughly 400 genotyped donors, approximately 83% fell in the genetic ancestry cluster associated with self-reported Caucasian donors. The aim of the study was to test whether cataloging public T cell receptors could identify signatures of past pathogen exposure. The T cell repertoires of 550 to 850 subjects were profiled by immunosequencing and related to cytomegalovirus serostatus. Along with the approximately 700-subject first cohort, a separate validation cohort of roughly 110 different subjects was used. To predict cytomegalovirus infection status, the study brought together high-throughput TCR immunosequencing, statistical association of individual TCRs with disease status, and machine learning. A later analysis re-analyzed previously published TCR beta repertoires from roughly 690 donors and added high-resolution HLA genotyping to study TCR occurrence patterns. The later analysis used no new phenotypic data to find candidate immune exposures, relying instead on TCR beta sequences and their occurrence across donors. An earlier analysis of 587 of the donors used high-throughput TCR beta sequencing to judge whether each TCR beta V gene segment behaved as functional or pseudogenic. Donor age, sex, ethnicity and CMV serostatus were collected together with the repertoire data. A later genetic analysis used genome-wide SNP genotypes for 398 of the 666 donors, treating that subset as a discovery cohort. All discovery cohort repertoires had been generated on a single sequencing platform. Class I and class II HLA loci were covered by the typing at four-digit resolution. The number of donors typed differed by locus, with about 629-630 for A, B, C, DRB1 and DQB1, around 560 for DQA1, over 600 for DPA1, and some 470 for DPB1. About five DR-DQ haplotypes were handled as single units for association and clustering because linkage in the cohort was strong. Among a few hundred genotyped donors of the cohort, an average of 235,054 unique TCR beta nucleotide sequences were sequenced per donor, roughly 18% of them non-productive.

The cohort consisted of 600 to 700 healthy bone marrow donors. Cohort members were all nominally healthy when sampled, although unrecorded immune exposures were likely present. The donor was CMV seronegative and belonged to the group of over 350 seronegative cohort members. A peripheral blood sample was collected from each donor, and TCR beta sequencing was performed on peripheral blood mononuclear cells. The Qiagen DNeasy Blood Extraction Kit was used to extract genomic DNA from the blood cell samples. What the research found in general, with its limitations: When HLA alleles, especially DR and DQ, strongly co-occurred, TCR associations were difficult to assign to individual alleles. In a later analysis, the rate of TCR association differed among HLA loci, with DRB1 alleles having the most associated TCRs and HLA-C alleles having the fewest. While some public TCRs were present in many individuals, most TCR sequences turned up only very rarely across donors. A further reported finding was that TCR beta sequences accurately predicted the HLA-A and HLA-B alleles for most subjects in the first cohort. For the cohort, immune exposure information was limited to CMV serostatus. Because the 87-base-pair reads could not distinguish some IMGT-functional V segments, including TRBV6-2 and TRBV6-3, those segments were excluded. Approximately 16 rarely observed V segments, including chromosome 9 orphons, were excluded from the earlier analysis of several hundred of the donors because counts were too low. In a later analysis, HLA-associated TCR beta chains were found to be more clonally expanded and to have lower generation probabilities than equally common non-associated chains. In an earlier analysis of some 500 of the donors, most TCR beta V segments were observed in productive rearrangements about 87% or about 30% of the time, broadly matching IMGT annotations. In this cohort, only TCR beta chains were sequenced, and detectable features were limited by the absence of alpha or paired-chain data. A later genetic analysis associated a missense DCLRE1C variant with V-gene and J-gene trimming of TCR beta chains, and an independent cohort replicated the association. In vitro tests confirmed that a few of the cytomegalovirus-associated TCR beta chains recognize cytomegalovirus antigens. The authors suggested that the approach could potentially be generalized to other disease states and immunological phenotypes. Correlated functional status among segregating V segments might be attributable to linkage disequilibrium, but an unknown experimental factor could not be ruled out. Because some donors lacked HLA typing at each locus, the association tests relied only on the typed subset. In the study, approximately 160 TCR beta chains were listed as associated with cytomegalovirus. Most CMV-associated TCR beta chains appeared to be HLA-restricted in a later analysis, and the HLA associations seemed to be driven largely by CMV exposure. A later analysis associated about 18,000 TCR beta sequences with specific HLA alleles at a false discovery rate of 0.05. Roughly uniform sequencing depth across donors was assumed in presence/absence analyses, although this assumption may not hold. A later genetic analysis reported fewer N-insertions in productive TCRs among donors in an Asian-associated ancestry cluster than the roughly 690-donor mean. Several of the top co-occurrence clusters appeared to be linked to parvovirus B19, influenza, CMV and Epstein-Barr virus, according to a later analysis. In both the original and validation cohorts, the classifier was reported to diagnose cytomegalovirus status with high specificity and sensitivity. A cluster of highly shared sequence variants was judged likely to be a technical artifact of the sequencing pipeline.

The sequencing sample was made of PBMCs. The sequence links TRBV5-4 to TRBJ1-1, with no D gene named confidently. The source of this sequence is a man aged 30-40 years in good health and CMV-seronegative. In nucleotides, the sequence is TGTGCCAGCAGCTTGGCCGGTAGTCGGTTGGCTTTCTTT. Translated, it reads CASSLAGSRLAFF. With the portions outside the CDR3 filled from the reference TRBV5-4 and TRBJ1-1 genes, the complete variable region becomes ETGVTQSPTHLIKTRGQQVTLRCSSQSGHNTVSWYQQALGQGPQFIFQYYREEENGRGNFPPRFSGLQFPNYSSELNVNALELDDSALYLCASSLAGSRLAFFGQGTRLTVV.